Sequencing of this T cell receptor beta chain was carried out in a study of T cells in Graves' hyperthyroidism and ophthalmopathy (dated 2019 in TCRdb). Background for the entire study: Peripheral blood was sampled at the time of initial diagnosis, prior to any treatment. To identify TCR V-J signatures that set the groups apart, the researchers used a discovery cohort of 90 to 100 patients, made up of approximately 43 with Graves' ophthalmopathy and approximately 57 with stable Graves' hyperthyroidism. Prospective prediction of ophthalmopathy was tested in an independent validation cohort consisting of 18 hyperthyroidism patients and approximately 16 patients who later progressed to ophthalmopathy. The roughly 91 discovery patients were randomly split 7:3 into training and test sets. In about six Graves' hyperthyroidism patients, the study also compared T-cell repertoires from thyroid tissue with T-cell repertoires from blood. After sampling, hyperthyroidism patients received methimazole starting at 30 mg daily, and ophthalmopathy patients received high-dose intravenous methylprednisolone. The paper describes TCR Vbeta CDR3 sequencing of 120 to 150 peripheral blood samples, made up of about 41 ophthalmopathy patients, roughly 80 hyperthyroidism patients and 17 progressor patients. Summary of the overall study and its limitations: No statistical method was used to fix the sample size in advance, and group allocation was not hidden from the investigators. Ophthalmopathy was separated from stable hyperthyroidism by a 13 V-J signature model, with 87.88% sensitivity and 81% to 83% specificity obtained in cross-validation and 80%/75% obtained in testing. Most expanded thyroid clonotypes (frequency above 0.001) were also detected in blood, a finding suggesting that blood repertoires may reflect thyroid immune responses. In validation, the model predicted progression to ophthalmopathy a median of about 6.8 months before onset, with approximately 70% sensitivity and roughly 72% specificity.

Graves' hyperthyroidism was defined as stable when no progression to ophthalmopathy occurred over 18 months of follow-up. Hyperthyroidism patients were aged 18 to 65 years and newly diagnosed, with disease duration of less than 2 months. Any patient with an uncontrolled infection, another autoimmune disease, pregnancy or lactation was excluded. Diagnoses were established on the basis of clinical symptoms, serum thyroxine and TRAb, thyroid ultrasound, and orbital computed tomography. Ficoll-Paque density gradient centrifugation was used to isolate PBMCs from 9.5 to 10 ml of fresh peripheral blood. Total RNA was extracted using Trizol reagent, and RNA quality was assessed on an Agilent 2100 Bioanalyzer. The TCR beta CDR3 regions were amplified from RNA transcripts. The TCR CDR3 was subjected to a first round of RT-PCR using the HTBI primer set and the Qiagen OneStep RT-PCR kit. Libraries were constructed in a second round of multiplex PCR, after which size selection and purification were performed. Paired-end sequencing of the libraries was performed with 100 bp reads on an Illumina HiSeq2000. In the source study's methods: SOAPnuke was used to process the raw data, removing reads that contained adapters or uncalled bases, had a mean Phred below 15, or lacked an exact match to the constant primer or identifier. High-quality paired reads were merged using COPE v1.2.5, and each unique nucleotide sequence was defined as a clonotype. MiTCR v1.1 was used to align the clonotypes against IMGT TRBV, TRBD and TRBJ reference segments. Analysis was restricted to V-J combinations with a frequency above 0.0001, which covered 99.2% of repertoires. A TCS score was defined as the ratio of F50 (clonal expansion) to E x V (chaos), with BLOSUM62-based TCRdist applied between CDR3 peptides within each V-J. Welch's t-statistics and random forest reduced just over 500 V-J features to about 13, which were used in a naive Bayes classifier (R e1071). TCRdb cleaned the public reads at Q25 with fastp, built clones with MiXCR and kept in-frame beta chains. Each entry merges the rows of one CDR3 protein and shows their most common DNA and genes. The V and J calls shown here were made by TCRdb, not taken from the authors' results. The sample records about 200,000 distinct CDR3 sequences, approximately 20% of which are singletons. Of the sample, about 41% falls within the top ten clones.

The sample holds many counts of this clonotype. It has no known antigen specificity. No much larger clonotype is one base removed from it; base qualities were not supplied. V is shortened by 1 base, J by 8 bases, and the region joining them spans 12 bases. The CDR3 measures 14 amino acids from cysteine to phenylalanine. The DNA shown is the 42-base CDR3, in frame from base 1. The sequence was obtained from a man in his forties or fifties with Graves' hyperthyroidism. Sequencing was performed on blood. The sequence links TRBV12-3 or TRBV12-4 to TRBJ2-1; matching of 7 bases hints at TRBD2 as the D gene. The CDR3 corresponds to CASSLVGGHHEQFF. DNA sequence: TGTGCCAGCAGTTTAGTCGGGGGGCACCATGAGCAGTTCTTC.